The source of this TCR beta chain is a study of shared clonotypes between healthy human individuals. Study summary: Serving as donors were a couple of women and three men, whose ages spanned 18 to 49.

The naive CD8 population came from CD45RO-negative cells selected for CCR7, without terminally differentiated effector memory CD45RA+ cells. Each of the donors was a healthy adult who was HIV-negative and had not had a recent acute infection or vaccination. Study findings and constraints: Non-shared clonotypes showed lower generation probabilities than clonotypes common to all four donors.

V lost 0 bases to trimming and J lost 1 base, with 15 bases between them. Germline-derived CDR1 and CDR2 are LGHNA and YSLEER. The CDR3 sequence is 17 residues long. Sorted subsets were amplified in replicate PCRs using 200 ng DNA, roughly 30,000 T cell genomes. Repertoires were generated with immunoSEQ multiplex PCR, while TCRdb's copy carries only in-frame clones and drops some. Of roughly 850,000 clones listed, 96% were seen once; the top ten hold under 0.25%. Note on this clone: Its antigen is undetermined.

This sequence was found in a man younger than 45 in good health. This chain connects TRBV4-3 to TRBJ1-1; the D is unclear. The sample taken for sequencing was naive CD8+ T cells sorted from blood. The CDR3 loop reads CASSQDPLDSWNTEAFF. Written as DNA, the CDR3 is TGCGCCAGCAGCCAAGATCCCCTGGACTCATGGAACACTGAAGCTTTCTTT.